This T cell receptor beta chain derives from a study of T cells expressing NK-cell markers. As the method of synthesis, 5'RACE template switching with UMIs yielded TCR beta cDNA. TCRdb processed the 5' RACE reads again and assigns one entry to each CDR3 protein, with no DNA. This sample's clone table lists a few hundred thousand distinct CDR3 sequences. To note about this clonotype: The antigen is undetermined.

Study-wide points: The CD3+CD56-NKG2C+ fraction of several donors was also led by these clonotypes.

This TCR was recovered from a man aged 18-75 years in good health. The specimen was blood T cells: a sorted CD56 or NKG2C T cell subset, CD4+ or CD8+ T cells, or bulk PBMC T cells (not recorded which).

The CDR3: CASSLLRENTGELFF. The chain couples TRBV11-2 to TRBJ2-2; with no DNA, the TCRdb D assignment of TRBD1 cannot be verified. CDR3 length: 15 residues. Germline V lookup: CDR1 SGHAT, CDR2 FQNNGV.